Listed below are T cell receptor beta chains from one sample, sequenced in a study of shared clonotypes between healthy human individuals. TCRdb keeps only in-frame clones here, not all; method: immunoSEQ multiplex PCR. The sample comprises some 2,400,000 clones, approximately 96% of which are singletons, and 0.13% rests with the top ten. The sequenced sample consisted of naive CD4+ T cells sorted from blood. The origin of the receptors is a man in his late teens or twenties in good health. Both conserved end residues are part of each CDR3. The D gene is left open where the match is weak. Not every row has a clone size; where given, it reads once, few, many or a size class.

d_gene	v_gene	abundance	j_gene	CDR3aa	CDR3nt
TRBD1	TRBV7-2	once	TRBJ1-3	CASSLTGQTSGNTIYF	TGTGCCAGCAGCCTCACGGGACAGACCTCTGGAAACACCATATATTTT
NA	TRBV7-2	NA	TRBJ1-5	CASSPGQWGNQPQHF	TGTGCCAGCAGCCCGGGACAATGGGGCAATCAGCCCCAGCATTTT
NA	TRBV9	NA	TRBJ2-6	CASSGANVLTF	TGTGCCAGCTCTGGGGCCAACGTCCTGACTTTC
NA	TRBV5-1	NA	TRBJ1-4	CASSFRGGANEKLFF	TGCGCCAGCAGCTTTCGGGGGGGTGCTAATGAAAAACTGTTTTTT
NA	TRBV2	once	TRBJ2-4	CASRSPQGYIQYF	TGTGCCAGCAGGAGCCCCCAGGGATACATTCAGTACTTC
NA	TRBV5-1	NA	TRBJ2-3	CASSLWGTDTQYF	TGCGCCAGCAGCTTGTGGGGCACAGATACGCAGTATTTT
TRBD1	TRBV5-4	NA	TRBJ2-5	CASSPRQGKGEETQYF	TGTGCCAGCAGCCCGCGACAGGGAAAAGGAGAAGAGACCCAGTACTTC
NA	TRBV5-1	once	TRBJ2-5	CASSLDIAQETQYF	TGCGCCAGCAGCTTGGATATAGCGCAAGAGACCCAGTACTTC
NA	TRBV6-6	NA	TRBJ1-5	CASSYETVYQPQHF	TGTGCCAGCAGTTACGAGACAGTCTATCAGCCCCAGCATTTT
TRBD2	TRBV11-2	NA	TRBJ2-1	CASSSLAGETYNEQFF	TGTGCCAGCAGCTCGCTAGCGGGAGAAACCTACAATGAGCAGTTCTTC
NA	TRBV5-1	NA	TRBJ2-7	CASSSSGQTYEQYF	TGCGCCAGCAGCTCAAGCGGACAGACCTACGAGCAGTACTTC
NA	TRBV11-2	once	TRBJ2-7	CASSHIYEQYF	TGTGCCAGCAGCCACATTTACGAGCAGTACTTC
NA	TRBV9	NA	TRBJ2-3	CASSEEWGAQYF	TGTGCCAGCAGCGAGGAGTGGGGTGCGCAGTATTTT
NA	TRBV18	NA	TRBJ1-1	CASSPLGGNTEAFF	TGTGCCAGCTCACCATTAGGGGGGAACACTGAAGCTTTCTTT
NA	TRBV2	NA	TRBJ1-3	CASSEWDTGNTIYF	TGTGCCAGCAGTGAATGGGATACTGGAAACACCATATATTTT
NA	TRBV2	NA	TRBJ1-2	CASSESDLRGYTF	TGTGCCAGCAGTGAATCGGATCTACGGGGCTACACCTTC
NA	TRBV18	NA	TRBJ1-1	CASSLQGLAFF	TGTGCCAGCTCACTTCAGGGGTTAGCTTTCTTT
TRBD1	TRBV19	NA	TRBJ2-7	CASSRTGGSYEQYF	TGTGCCAGTAGTAGGACAGGCGGCTCCTACGAGCAGTACTTC
TRBD2	TRBV5-4	NA	TRBJ2-1	CASRVGGGSYNEQFF	TGTGCCAGCAGGGTCGGGGGGGGCTCCTACAATGAGCAGTTCTTC
NA	TRBV6-6	NA	TRBJ2-2	CASRGYTGELFF	TGTGCCAGCAGGGGATACACCGGGGAGCTGTTTTTT
TRBD1	TRBV18	once	TRBJ1-4	CASSPELQGLKLFF	TGTGCCAGCTCACCCGAACTACAGGGGCTAAAACTGTTTTTT
NA	TRBV10-3	NA	TRBJ2-7	CAISDSSQVPAYEQYF	TGTGCCATCAGTGACTCCTCACAGGTGCCTGCCTACGAGCAGTACTTC
TRBD1	TRBV5-1	NA	TRBJ2-7	CASSVTGGSSYEQYF	TGCGCCAGCAGCGTCACAGGGGGCAGCTCCTACGAGCAGTACTTC
NA	TRBV12-5	NA	TRBJ1-1	CASGLSGTGTEAFF	TGTGCTAGTGGTTTGTCAGGGACGGGCACTGAAGCTTTCTTT
NA	TRBV7-8	NA	TRBJ1-1	CASSLARLTSHLGAFF	TGTGCCAGCAGCTTAGCGAGGCTGACAAGTCACCTGGGGGCTTTCTTT
NA	TRBV5-1	NA	TRBJ2-5	CASSLGGLQETQYF	TGCGCCAGCAGCTTGGGCGGCTTACAAGAGACCCAGTACTTC
NA	TRBV20-1	NA	TRBJ1-2	CSARLYGYTF	TGCAGTGCCAGACTTTATGGCTACACCTTC
TRBD1	TRBV28	NA	TRBJ1-5	CASSFVLGQGLPRPQHF	TGTGCCAGCAGTTTCGTTTTGGGACAGGGGTTACCACGACCCCAGCATTTT
NA	TRBV18	once	TRBJ2-6	CASSPSSGSGANVLTF	TGTGCCAGCTCCCCCTCAAGCGGATCTGGGGCCAACGTCCTGACTTTC
NA	TRBV30	NA	TRBJ2-5	CAWSYGVFQETQYF	TGTGCCTGGAGTTATGGGGTTTTTCAAGAGACCCAGTACTTC
NA	TRBV25-1	NA	TRBJ1-2	CASRGANYGYTF	TGTGCCAGCAGGGGGGCTAACTATGGCTACACCTTC
NA	TRBV19	NA	TRBJ1-1	CASSIKADTEAFF	TGTGCCAGTAGTATAAAGGCCGACACTGAAGCTTTCTTT
NA	TRBV11-3	once	TRBJ2-2	CASSPEGGELFF	TGTGCCAGCAGCCCCGAGGGGGGGGAGCTGTTTTTT
NA	TRBV6-1	NA	TRBJ2-7	CASSASGPGVYEQYF	TGTGCCAGCAGTGCGTCAGGGCCAGGCGTATACGAGCAGTACTTC
NA	TRBV29-1	NA	TRBJ1-1	CSVASPTMNTEAFF	TGCAGCGTGGCAAGTCCTACGATGAACACTGAAGCTTTCTTT
TRBD1	TRBV10-3	NA	TRBJ2-7	CGTASSYEQYF	TGCGGGACAGCGAGCTCCTACGAGCAGTACTTC
NA	TRBV10-3	NA	TRBJ2-3	CATTWGDTQYF	TGTGCCACCACGTGGGGAGATACGCAGTATTTT
TRBD1	TRBV28	NA	TRBJ1-5	CASSLLVGGDRGNQPQHF	TGTGCCAGCAGTTTGTTAGTCGGGGGGGACAGGGGCAATCAGCCCCAGCATTTT
TRBD2	TRBV15	NA	TRBJ2-1	CATSRAGTSGNNEQFF	TGTGCCACCAGCAGAGCCGGGACTAGCGGCAACAATGAGCAGTTCTTC
NA	TRBV2	once	TRBJ1-2	CASIELGVLVGYGYTF	TGTGCCAGCATAGAGTTGGGGGTGCTAGTAGGGTATGGCTACACCTTC
NA	TRBV5-1	NA	TRBJ1-1	CASSLALDKNTEAFF	TGCGCCAGCAGCTTGGCCTTGGACAAGAACACTGAAGCTTTCTTT
TRBD1	TRBV6-5	NA	TRBJ1-4	CASSYGTGQGMKKLFF	TGTGCCAGCAGTTACGGCACGGGACAGGGGATGAAAAAACTGTTTTTT